This T cell receptor (beta chain) was captured by sequencing in a study of T-cell memory formation after mild COVID-19. Background on the study: Across donors, TCR clusters were largely donor specific. Study observations and caveats: Clones contracting across day 15 to 85 had a balanced CD4/CD8 profile; later expanding clones leaned CD4+. Some responding clones appeared in pre-infection memory, suggesting cross-reactive memory joined.

This clonotype has only a few counts. No antigen is known for it. With 4 bases removed from V and 4 bases from J, the gap between germline ends came to 8 bases. The CDR3 sequence is 12 residues long. CDR1 and CDR2 from the germline V gene are DFQATT and SNEGSKA (reference sequence). Employing constant-segment primers, 5'RACE generated TCR alpha and TCR beta cDNA libraries bearing sample barcodes and UMIs. MiXCR was run by TCRdb on the 5' RACE reads, yielding one entry per CDR3 protein. The sample consists of approximately 450,000 distinct CDR3 sequences, about 20% of them appearing once. The sample was PBMCs or a T cell subset sorted from them (not recorded which). The chain has TRBV20-1 and TRBJ1-5, with no clear D. This sequence originates from an adult woman who had mild COVID-19 (a few samples of this study predate the infection). Cell type and time point are not known. The CDR3 coding sequence is TGCAGTGCTAAAGGGAATAATCAGCCCCAGCATTTT. Its protein product is CSAKGNNQPQHF.